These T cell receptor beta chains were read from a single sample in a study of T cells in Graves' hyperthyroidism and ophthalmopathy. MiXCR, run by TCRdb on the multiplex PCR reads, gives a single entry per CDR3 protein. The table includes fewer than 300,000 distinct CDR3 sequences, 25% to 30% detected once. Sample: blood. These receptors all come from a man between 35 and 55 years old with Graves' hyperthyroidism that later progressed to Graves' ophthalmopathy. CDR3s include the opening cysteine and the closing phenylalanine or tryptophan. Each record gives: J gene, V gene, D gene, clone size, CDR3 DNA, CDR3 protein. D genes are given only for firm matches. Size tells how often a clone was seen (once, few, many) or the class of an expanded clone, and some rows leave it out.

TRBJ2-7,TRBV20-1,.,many,TGCAGTGCTAGTGGAAACTCCTACGAGCAGTACTTC,CSASGNSYEQYF
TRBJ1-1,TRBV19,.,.,TGTGCCAGTTCGAACGGGAGGCAGAACACTGAAGCTTTCTTT,CASSNGRQNTEAFF
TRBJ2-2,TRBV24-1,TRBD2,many,TGTGCCACCAGTGATTTTCCGGCCGCGGGAGGGTACACCGGGGAGCTGTTTTTT,CATSDFPAAGGYTGELFF
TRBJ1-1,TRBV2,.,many,TGTGCCAGCAGCTACGCAAGCAACACTGAAGCTTTCTTT,CASSYASNTEAFF
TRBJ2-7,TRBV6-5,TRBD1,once,TGTGCCAGCAGTTACTCTGGACAGGGATTAGCCTACGAGCAGTACTTC,CASSYSGQGLAYEQYF
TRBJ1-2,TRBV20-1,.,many,TGCAGTGCTCAGCGGACGGGTACCTTC,CSAQRTGTF
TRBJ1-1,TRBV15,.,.,TGTGCCACCAGCAGTAGAGCCGCCCGGCAAGCTTTCTTT,CATSSRAARQAFF
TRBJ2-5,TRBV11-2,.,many,TGTGCCAGCACCCAGGTGGGGGAGACCCAGTACTTC,CASTQVGETQYF
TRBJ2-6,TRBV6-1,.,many,TGTGCCAGCAGGAGAATCTCTGGGGCCAACGTCCTGACTTTC,CASRRISGANVLTF
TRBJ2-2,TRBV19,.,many,TGTGCAGCCGGGAGTGGGACCGGGGAGCTGTTTTTT,CAAGSGTGELFF
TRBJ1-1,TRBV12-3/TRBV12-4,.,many,TGTGCCAGCAGTTTAGGGGCGCGCCTGACCACTGAAGCTTTCTTT,CASSLGARLTTEAFF
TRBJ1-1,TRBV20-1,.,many,TGCAGTGCTAGGCAGTCGGGCACTGAAGCTTTCTTT,CSARQSGTEAFF
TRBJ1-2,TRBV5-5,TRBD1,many,TGTGCCAGCAGCACACGGACAGGGGGGGACTATGGCTACACCTTC,CASSTRTGGDYGYTF
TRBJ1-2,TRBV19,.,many,TGTGCCAGTAGTATTTCGTCCTTGCGGGGGGCAATCTATGGCTACACCTTC,CASSISSLRGAIYGYTF
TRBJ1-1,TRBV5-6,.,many,TGTGCCAGCAGCTTTGGTATGGCACCTGAAGCTTTCTTT,CASSFGMAPEAFF
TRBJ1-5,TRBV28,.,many,TGTGCCAGCAGTGAACTCCAGACGGAGGCAAGCAATCAGCCCCAGCATTTT,CASSELQTEASNQPQHF
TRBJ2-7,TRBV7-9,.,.,TGTGCCAGCAGCGTAGAAGGGACACCCATCGGGGAGCAGTACTTC,CASSVEGTPIGEQYF
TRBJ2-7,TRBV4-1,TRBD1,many,TGCGCCAGCAGCAAGGGACAGGTGGGCGAGCAGTACTTC,CASSKGQVGEQYF
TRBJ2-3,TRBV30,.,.,TGTGCCTGGAGGGCTGGCGTTAGCACAGATACGCAGTATTTT,CAWRAGVSTDTQYF
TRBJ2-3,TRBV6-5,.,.,TGTGCCAGCAGTTCCGCGGACCTTGATACGCAGTATTTT,CASSSADLDTQYF
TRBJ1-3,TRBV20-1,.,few,TGCAGTGCTATACCTCTAGTCCCTCCAGGAAACACCATATATTTT,CSAIPLVPPGNTIYF
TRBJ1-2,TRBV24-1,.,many,TGTGCCACCAGCAGTGGGTTCTATGGCTACACCTTC,CATSSGFYGYTF
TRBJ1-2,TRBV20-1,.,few,TGCAGTGCTACTGATAACTATGGCTACACCTTC,CSATDNYGYTF
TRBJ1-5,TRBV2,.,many,TGTGCCAGCAACCCCGGGACACAAAATCAGCCCCAGCATTTT,CASNPGTQNQPQHF
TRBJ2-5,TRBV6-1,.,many,TGTGCCAGCAGTGAAGCGGCAGGAGGAGGTGAAGAGACCCAGTACTTC,CASSEAAGGGEETQYF
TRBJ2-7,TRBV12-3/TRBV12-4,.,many,TGTGCCAGCAGTTTACGAGAGGCTTACTACGAGCAGTACTTC,CASSLREAYYEQYF
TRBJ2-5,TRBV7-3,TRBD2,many,TGTGCCAGCAGCTTAAAGTGGCTAGCGGGAGGGGACGGAGAGACCCAGTACTTC,CASSLKWLAGGDGETQYF
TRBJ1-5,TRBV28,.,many,TGTGCCAGCAGTCGACGACAGGCCCGGCCCCAGCATTTT,CASSRRQARPQHF
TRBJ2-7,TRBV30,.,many,TGTGCCTGGACCACAGGGATTAGCTCCTACGAGCAGTACTTC,CAWTTGISSYEQYF
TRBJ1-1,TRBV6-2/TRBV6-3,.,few,TGTGCCAGCAGTTTTGGGCTGAGCACTGAAGCTTTCTTT,CASSFGLSTEAFF
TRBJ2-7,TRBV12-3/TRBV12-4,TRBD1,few,TGTGCCAGCAGTGCCCGGACAGGATTCTACGAGCAGTACTTC,CASSARTGFYEQYF